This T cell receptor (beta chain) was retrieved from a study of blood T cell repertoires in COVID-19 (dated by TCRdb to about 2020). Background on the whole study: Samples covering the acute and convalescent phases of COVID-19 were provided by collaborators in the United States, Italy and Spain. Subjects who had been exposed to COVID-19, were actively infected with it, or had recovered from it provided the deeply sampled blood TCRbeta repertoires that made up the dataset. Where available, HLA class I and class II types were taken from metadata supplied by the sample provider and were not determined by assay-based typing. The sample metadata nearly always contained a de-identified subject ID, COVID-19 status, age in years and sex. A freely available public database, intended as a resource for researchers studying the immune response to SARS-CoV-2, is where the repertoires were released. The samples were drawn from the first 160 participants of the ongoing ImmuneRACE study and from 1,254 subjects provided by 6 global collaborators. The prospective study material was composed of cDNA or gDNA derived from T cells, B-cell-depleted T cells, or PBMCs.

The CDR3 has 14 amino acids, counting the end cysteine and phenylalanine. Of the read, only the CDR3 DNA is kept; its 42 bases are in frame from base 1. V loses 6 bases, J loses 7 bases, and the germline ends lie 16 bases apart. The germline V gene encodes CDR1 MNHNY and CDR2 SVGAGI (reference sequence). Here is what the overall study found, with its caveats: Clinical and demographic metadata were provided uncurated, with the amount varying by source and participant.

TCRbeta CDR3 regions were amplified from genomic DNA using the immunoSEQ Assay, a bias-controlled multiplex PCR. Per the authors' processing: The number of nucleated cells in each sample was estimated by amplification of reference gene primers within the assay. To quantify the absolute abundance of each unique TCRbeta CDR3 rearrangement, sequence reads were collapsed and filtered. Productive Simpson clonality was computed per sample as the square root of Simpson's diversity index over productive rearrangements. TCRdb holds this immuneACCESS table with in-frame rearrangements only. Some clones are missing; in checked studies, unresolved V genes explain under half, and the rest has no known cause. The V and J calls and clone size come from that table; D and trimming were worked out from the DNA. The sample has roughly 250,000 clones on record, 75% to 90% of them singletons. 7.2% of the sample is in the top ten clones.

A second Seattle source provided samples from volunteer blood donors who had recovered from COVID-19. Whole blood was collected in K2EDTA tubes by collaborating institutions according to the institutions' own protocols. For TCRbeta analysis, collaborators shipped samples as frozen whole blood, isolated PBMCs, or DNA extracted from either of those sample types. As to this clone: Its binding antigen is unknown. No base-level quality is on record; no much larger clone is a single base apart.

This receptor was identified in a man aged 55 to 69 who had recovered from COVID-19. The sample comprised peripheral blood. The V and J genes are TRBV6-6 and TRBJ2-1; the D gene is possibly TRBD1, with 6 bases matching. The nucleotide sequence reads TGTGCCAGCAGCCTAAGGGCAGGGGATAATGAGCAGTTCTTC. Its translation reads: CASSLRAGDNEQFF.